Reported below is one T cell receptor beta chain. In the authors' methods: The authors estimated nucleated cell counts from reference gene primer amplification. Sequencing used immunoSEQ multiplex PCR; TCRdb keeps in-frame clones, though not all of them. From that table come the V and J calls and clone size; the DNA was used to work out D and trimming. The data contain approximately 97,000 clones, 80% to 95% of them singletons. This record belongs to a study of blood T cell repertoires in COVID-19. Study-level background: There were acute and convalescent COVID-19 samples, and they came from the United States, Italy and Spain. T cells, B-cell-depleted T cells, or PBMCs provided the cDNA or gDNA that served as material.

This receptor was taken from a woman aged 45-65 years with COVID-19, enrolled during active disease. Material: peripheral blood.

The CDR3 sequence is CASKRTGPLVYEQYF. DNA for the CDR3: TGTGCCAGCAAAAGGACAGGGCCGTTGGTCTACGAGCAGTACTTC. The chain uses TRBV28 and TRBJ2-7; 8 bases are shared with TRBD1. Germline V CDR1 and CDR2: MDHEN, SYDVKM. This CDR3 has 15 amino acids. V lost 7 bases, J lost 3 bases, and 11 bases stayed unmatched.